What follows is one T cell receptor beta chain and its context. The data are from a study of CD8 T cells in Susac syndrome. Study summary: Sequenced Susac syndrome patients included roughly six with clinically active disease and about eight in remission.

CDR1 GTSNPN and CDR2 SVGIG come from the germline V gene (reference sequence). The CDR3 is 14 amino acids. Trimming stripped 3 bases from V and 4 bases from J, with 15 bases between. The RNA input was about 0.5 to 1 ug, and it was reverse transcribed with random hexamers. TCRdb independently ran MiXCR on the immunoSEQ multiplex PCR reads; one entry per CDR3 protein. The sample shows about 82,000 distinct CDR3 sequences, roughly 96% of them seen only once. TCR beta sequences were obtained from blood CD8+ and CD4+ T cells. The clonotype originates from a human donor with Susac syndrome. The V and J genes are TRBV30 and TRBJ1-2, with a possible D match to TRBD1 (6 bases). The sample taken for sequencing was CD8+ T cells from PBMCs. CDR3 in DNA: TGTGCCTGGAGCGCTAGGGGGAAAGGCTATGGCTACACCTTC. The encoded protein is CAWSARGKGYGYTF.